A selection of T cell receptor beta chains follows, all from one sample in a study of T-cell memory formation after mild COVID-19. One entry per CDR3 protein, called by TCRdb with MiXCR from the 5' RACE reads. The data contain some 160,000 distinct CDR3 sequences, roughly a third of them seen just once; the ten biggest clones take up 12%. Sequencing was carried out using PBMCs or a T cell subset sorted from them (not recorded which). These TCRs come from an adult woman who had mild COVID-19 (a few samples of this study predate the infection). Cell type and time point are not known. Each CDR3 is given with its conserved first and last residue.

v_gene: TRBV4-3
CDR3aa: CASSIGTSAYNEQFF

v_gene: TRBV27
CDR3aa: CASGGGLAENTGELFF

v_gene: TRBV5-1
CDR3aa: CASSLEVIGELFF

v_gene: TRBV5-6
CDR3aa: CASSLGGTGGRNQPQHF

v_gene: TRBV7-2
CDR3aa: CASSPQGGGAKNIQYF

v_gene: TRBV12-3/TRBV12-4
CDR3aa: CASSTWRTQETQYF

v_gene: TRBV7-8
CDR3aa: CASSMLAGKATEKFF

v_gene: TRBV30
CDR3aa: CAWSVGASNEKLFF

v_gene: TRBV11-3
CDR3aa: CASSLVSVNEQFF

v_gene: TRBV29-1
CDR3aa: CSVEKGREDTF

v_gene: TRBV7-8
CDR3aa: CASSLVERVWNTEAFF

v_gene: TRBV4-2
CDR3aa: CASSQGVGVGGELFF

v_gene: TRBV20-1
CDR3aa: CSAHQGWATEAFF

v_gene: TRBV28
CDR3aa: CASSLGAGGIYEQYF

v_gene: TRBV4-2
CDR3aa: CASSQGLQGALDTEAFF

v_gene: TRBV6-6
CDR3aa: CASSSLTGGADYGYTF

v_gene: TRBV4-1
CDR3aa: CASSLPAWGGAAEAFF

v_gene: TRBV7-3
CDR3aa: CASSLTLTGRAVPTDTQYF

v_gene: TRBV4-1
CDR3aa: CASSHPLAGYGETQYF

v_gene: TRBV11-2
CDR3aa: CASNPNSRPTDTQYF